Listed below are T cell receptor beta chains from one sample, sequenced in a study of Ad26.COV2.S vaccination and SARS-CoV-2 variants. Assay used: immunoSEQ multiplex PCR; TCRdb lists only in-frame clones, some missing. This sample has more than 400,000 clones, with 90% found just once. Sequencing was performed on peripheral blood, taken in a trial of Ad26.COV2.S vaccine versus placebo. These receptors all stem from a person between 18 and 59 years old who received the Ad26.COV2.S COVID-19 vaccine or a placebo. The CDR3 runs from the conserved cysteine through the conserved F or W. The D gene is left open where the match is weak. Some rows mark clone size as missing; the rest say once, few, many or name a class of expanded clone.

j_call | clone_size | v_call | d_call | cdr3_aa | cdr3_nt
TRBJ2-7 | NA | TRBV30 | NA | CAWNSQGSYEQYF | TGTGCCTGGAATTCCCAGGGCTCCTACGAGCAGTACTTC
TRBJ2-7 | NA | TRBV29-1 | NA | CSVRGQGHSEEQYF | TGCAGCGTTAGGGGTCAGGGACATTCTGAAGAGCAGTACTTC
TRBJ2-3 | NA | TRBV27 | TRBD1 | CASRHRDRGHTQYF | TGTGCCAGCAGACACCGGGACAGGGGACATACGCAGTATTTT
TRBJ2-1 | NA | TRBV7-8 | TRBD2 | CASSLGASGNEQFF | TGTGCCAGCAGCTTAGGGGCTAGCGGTAATGAGCAGTTCTTC
TRBJ2-1 | NA | TRBV19 | TRBD1 | CASSAGQGRGYNEQFF | TGTGCCAGTAGTGCAGGACAGGGAAGGGGGTACAATGAGCAGTTCTTC
TRBJ2-7 | NA | TRBV13 | TRBD2 | CASNLAGAGEQYF | TGTGCCAGCAATCTAGCGGGAGCCGGCGAGCAGTACTTC
TRBJ2-5 | NA | TRBV10-3 | NA | CAISEGETQYF | TGTGCCATCAGTGAGGGGGAGACCCAGTACTTC
TRBJ1-6 | NA | TRBV9 | TRBD1 | CASSGEGTAFSPLHF | TGTGCCAGCAGCGGCGAGGGGACAGCCTTTTCACCCCTCCACTTT
TRBJ2-3 | NA | TRBV14 | TRBD1 | CASSPSTGTDTDTQYF | TGTGCCAGCAGCCCATCGACAGGGACAGACACAGATACGCAGTATTTT
TRBJ2-5 | few | TRBV18 | NA | CASSPASSQETQYF | TGTGCCAGCTCACCGGCCAGCTCCCAAGAGACCCAGTACTTC
TRBJ2-7 | NA | TRBV6-2/TRBV6-3 | NA | CASSYGQGRSYEQYF | TGTGCCAGCAGTTACGGGCAGGGCCGCTCCTACGAGCAGTACTTC
TRBJ2-5 | NA | TRBV6-2/TRBV6-3 | NA | CASIPKGAWKQETQYF | TGTGCCAGCATCCCCAAGGGAGCGTGGAAACAAGAGACCCAGTACTTC
TRBJ2-5 | NA | TRBV3-1/TRBV3-2 | NA | CASSQRWASPQETQYF | TGTGCCAGCAGCCAAAGGTGGGCCAGCCCACAAGAGACCCAGTACTTC
TRBJ1-1 | NA | TRBV27 | NA | CASSRSRHFRQAFF | TGTGCCAGCAGTAGATCAAGACACTTCCGACAAGCTTTCTTT
TRBJ1-6 | NA | TRBV5-1 | TRBD1 | CASSSGQGSNSPLHF | TGCGCCAGCAGCTCGGGACAGGGCTCGAATTCACCCCTCCACTTT
TRBJ2-2 | NA | TRBV4-3 | TRBD2 | CASSHIGGGAGELFF | TGCGCCAGCAGCCATATTGGGGGAGGGGCCGGGGAGCTGTTTTTT
TRBJ2-7 | NA | TRBV3-1/TRBV3-2 | NA | CASSQDGNRAHEQYF | TGTGCCAGCAGCCAAGATGGGAACAGGGCCCACGAGCAGTACTTC
TRBJ2-3 | NA | TRBV24-1 | TRBD1 | CATSGTGQGISDTQYF | TGTGCCACCAGCGGGACGGGACAGGGGATTTCAGATACGCAGTATTTT
TRBJ1-2 | NA | TRBV28 | TRBD1 | CASSPIFRTGPAYGYTF | TGTGCCAGCAGTCCGATATTTAGGACAGGGCCTGCCTATGGCTACACCTTC
TRBJ2-7 | NA | TRBV4-3 | TRBD1 | CASSQRQGSYEQYF | TGCGCCAGCAGCCAACGACAGGGTTCGTACGAGCAGTACTTC
TRBJ2-3 | NA | TRBV6-2/TRBV6-3 | NA | CASSGQGPADTQYF | TGTGCCAGCAGTGGTCAGGGTCCCGCAGATACGCAGTATTTT
TRBJ2-2 | NA | TRBV11-1 | NA | CASSLVGLGTGELFF | TGTGCCAGCAGCTTAGTAGGACTGGGCACCGGGGAGCTGTTTTTT
TRBJ2-5 | NA | TRBV7-3 | NA | CASSLKGQETQYF | TGTGCCAGCAGCTTAAAGGGACAAGAGACCCAGTACTTC
TRBJ2-1 | NA | TRBV13 | TRBD2 | CASSSLAGEGYEQFF | TGTGCCAGCAGCTCTCTAGCGGGAGAGGGGTATGAGCAGTTCTTC
TRBJ2-7 | NA | TRBV18 | NA | CASSPRAGFAYEQYF | TGTGCCAGCTCACCAAGGGCGGGTTTCGCCTACGAGCAGTACTTC
TRBJ2-2 | once | TRBV27 | NA | CASRIPWPTNTGELFF | TGTGCCAGCAGGATTCCATGGCCCACGAACACCGGGGAGCTGTTTTTT
TRBJ2-1 | NA | TRBV10-3 | NA | CAISGDGGAYNEQFF | TGTGCCATCAGTGGCGACGGGGGCGCCTACAATGAGCAGTTCTTC
TRBJ2-7 | NA | TRBV2 | TRBD1 | CASSEAGTGTYEQYF | TGTGCCAGCAGTGAAGCCGGGACAGGGACCTACGAGCAGTACTTC
TRBJ1-2 | NA | TRBV7-9 | NA | CASSLPGAGGYTF | TGTGCCAGCAGCTTGCCGGGGGCGGGAGGCTACACCTTC
TRBJ2-7 | NA | TRBV6-5 | NA | CASSTDGYEQYF | TGTGCCAGCAGCACAGACGGCTACGAGCAGTACTTC
TRBJ2-1 | NA | TRBV18 | NA | CASSERDEQFF | TGTGCCAGCTCAGAGCGGGATGAGCAGTTCTTC
TRBJ2-2 | NA | TRBV10-3 | NA | CAISENGGNTGELFF | TGTGCCATCAGTGAGAATGGGGGGAACACCGGGGAGCTGTTTTTT
TRBJ2-1 | NA | TRBV21-1 | NA | CASSKGTRTSSYNEQFF | TGTGCCAGCAGCAAAGGAACGCGTACCAGCTCCTACAATGAGCAGTTCTTC
TRBJ2-3 | NA | TRBV12-2 | NA | CASRLGASGRCPPHADTQYF | TGTGCAAGTCGCTTAGGGGCTAGCGGGAGGTGCCCACCACACGCAGATACGCAGTATTTT
TRBJ2-1 | NA | TRBV5-6 | NA | CASSGGGSSYNEQFF | TGTGCCAGCAGCGGAGGGGGAAGCTCCTACAATGAGCAGTTCTTC
TRBJ2-5 | NA | TRBV28 | NA | CASRSIEIWETQYF | TGTGCCAGCAGATCTATCGAGATTTGGGAGACCCAGTACTTC
TRBJ2-7 | NA | TRBV6-2/TRBV6-3 | NA | CASSYSWRAHEQYF | TGTGCCAGCAGTTACTCGTGGAGGGCCCACGAGCAGTACTTC
TRBJ1-5 | NA | TRBV5-1 | NA | CASSLGPDQPQHF | TGCGCCAGCAGCTTGGGGCCGGACCAGCCCCAGCATTTT
TRBJ2-2 | few | TRBV6-2/TRBV6-3 | NA | CASSYWNTGELFF | TGTGCCAGCAGTTACTGGAACACCGGGGAGCTGTTTTTT
TRBJ2-3 | NA | TRBV6-2/TRBV6-3 | NA | CASSFPTGRTDTQYF | TGTGCCAGCAGTTTTCCGACAGGTCGCACAGATACGCAGTATTTT
TRBJ2-2 | NA | TRBV28 | NA | CASSLPGARTGELFF | TGTGCCAGCAGTTTACCGGGGGCACGTACCGGGGAGCTGTTTTTT
TRBJ2-7 | NA | TRBV14 | TRBD2 | CASSQEAPTSGVLEQYF | TGTGCCAGCAGCCAAGAAGCCCCCACTAGCGGGGTCTTGGAGCAGTACTTC
TRBJ1-2 | NA | TRBV6-5 | NA | CASSPGPRSYTF | TGTGCCAGCAGCCCAGGTCCCCGAAGCTACACCTTC
TRBJ1-2 | NA | TRBV14 | TRBD1 | CASRLSGGAYGYTF | TGTGCCAGCAGACTCTCAGGGGGAGCCTATGGCTACACCTTC
TRBJ1-1 | once | TRBV18 | TRBD1 | CASSPGLGQGSEAFF | TGTGCCAGCTCACCTGGGTTGGGACAGGGCTCTGAAGCTTTCTTT
TRBJ2-3 | few | TRBV29-1 | TRBD2 | CSVGTSGGSYTQYF | TGCAGCGTTGGGACTAGCGGTGGGTCATATACGCAGTATTTT
TRBJ1-2 | NA | TRBV5-4 | NA | CASSLGGTLNNYGYTF | TGTGCCAGCAGCTTGGGGGGGACACTGAATAACTATGGCTACACCTTC
TRBJ2-7 | NA | TRBV10-3 | NA | CAIADRIYEQYF | TGTGCCATCGCCGACAGGATCTACGAGCAGTACTTC
TRBJ1-6 | once | TRBV2 | TRBD1 | CASNIQGGGNSPLHF | TGTGCCAGCAATATACAGGGGGGAGGAAATTCACCCCTCCACTTT